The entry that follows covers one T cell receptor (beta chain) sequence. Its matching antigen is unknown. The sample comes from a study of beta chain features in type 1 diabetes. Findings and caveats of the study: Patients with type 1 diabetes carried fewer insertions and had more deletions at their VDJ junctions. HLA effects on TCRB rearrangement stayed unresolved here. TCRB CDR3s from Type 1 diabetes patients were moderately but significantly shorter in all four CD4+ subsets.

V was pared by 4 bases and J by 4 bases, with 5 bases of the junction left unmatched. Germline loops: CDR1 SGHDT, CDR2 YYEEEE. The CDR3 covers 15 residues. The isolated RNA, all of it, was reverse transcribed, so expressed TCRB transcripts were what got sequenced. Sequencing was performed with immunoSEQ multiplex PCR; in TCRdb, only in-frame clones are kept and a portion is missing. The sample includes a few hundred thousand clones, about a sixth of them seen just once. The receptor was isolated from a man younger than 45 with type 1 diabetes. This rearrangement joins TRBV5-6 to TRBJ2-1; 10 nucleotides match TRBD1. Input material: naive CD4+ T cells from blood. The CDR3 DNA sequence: TGTGCCAGCAGCCCGGGACAGGGGATTTACAATGAGCAGTTCTTC. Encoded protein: CASSPGQGIYNEQFF.